The clone carrying this TCR beta chain was seen only a few times. This entry is derived from a study of Graves' ophthalmopathy and Graves' hyperthyroidism. Amplification from RNA transcripts yielded the TCR beta CDR3 regions. Second-round multiplex PCR came after first-round RT-PCR with HTBI primers. TCRdb re-called the multiplex PCR reads with MiXCR, one entry per CDR3 protein. The sample holds roughly 700,000 distinct CDR3 sequences, 40% seen once. In germline, CDR1 is SEHNR, CDR2 FQNEAQ (reference sequence). The CDR3 extends over 15 amino acids. The V and J ends lost 3 bases and 0 bases, in that order; junction bases with no gene match: 2.

This clonotype originated in an adult man with Graves' ophthalmopathy. The rearrangement uses TRBV7-9 and TRBJ2-7, with 10 bases lining up with TRBD2. The sample taken for sequencing was peripheral blood. The CDR3, as DNA: TGTGCCAGCAGCTTGGGGACTAGCGCCTCCTACGAGCAGTACTTC. Translating it yields CASSLGTSASYEQYF.